This T cell receptor (beta chain) was documented in a study of T cells in localized non-small cell lung cancer. Sequencing used immunoSEQ multiplex PCR; TCRdb keeps in-frame clones, though not all of them. The profile shows 15,000 to 20,000 clones, approximately 80% of them singletons. Study observations and caveats: Of the top 100 tumor clones, median around 60 were in adjacent lung, approximately 30 among its top 100. The study found T cell clonality highest in uninvolved adjacent lung, above tumor.

As concerns this clone: Its cognate antigen is unknown.

The CDR3 consists of 13 residues. In germline, CDR1 is SQVTM, CDR2 ANQGSEA. Trimming removed 4 bases at V and 2 bases at J, with 11 bases between. The clonotype was recovered from a male donor older than 55 with stage I lung adenocarcinoma. This chain connects TRBV29-1 to TRBJ1-2; D is perhaps TRBD1 (5 bases). This sample comprised peripheral blood, obtained before any cancer treatment. The CDR3 reads CSVGGWDNYGYTF. DNA of the CDR3: TGCAGCGTTGGGGGGTGGGACAACTATGGCTACACCTTC.